Listed here are 26 T cell receptor beta chains from one sample, sequenced in a study of cytomegalovirus exposure and HLA in healthy donors. PCR was performed using 60 Vbeta and 13 Jbeta primers. The table came from immunoSEQ multiplex PCR; TCRdb's copy has only in-frame clones and leaves some out. Of about 120,000 clones in the sample, 6.5% to 9.5% were seen once. The source material was PBMCs. The receptors stem from a woman between 35 and 50 years old in good health and CMV-seropositive.

This sequence joins TRBV29-1 and TRBJ2-3, with D tentatively TRBD1 (6 bases). This CDR3 has 13 amino acids. From germline, CDR1 is SQVTM and CDR2 ANQGSEA. Between the trimmed V and J ends, which lost 7 bases and 9 bases, there was a span of 20 bases. DNA of the CDR3: TGCAGCGGCTCGGCGCAGGGGTACGGGACGCAGTATTTT. Encoded protein: CSGSAQGYGTQYF.

This clone was picked up a small number of times. CDR3 DNA sequence: TGTGCCAGCAGCCAAGAGCCTGGGAGTGTGGCCACTGAAGCTTTCTTT. Amino acid sequence: CASSQEPGSVATEAFF. The chain is built from TRBV14 and TRBJ1-1; no clear D. Germline V gene data show CDR1 as SGHDN and CDR2 as FVKESK. Trimming took off 0 bases at V and 4 bases at J, with 15 bases between the two ends. The CDR3 extends over 16 amino acids.

This clone has more than one count but fewer than ten. The DNA for the CDR3 is TGTGCCAGCAGCGGACAGGGGGGCACTGAAGCTTTCTTT. This sequence encodes CASSGQGGTEAFF. The J gene is TRBJ1-1, the V gene TRBV28; 10 positions match TRBD1. The junction had 2 bases not matched to a gene; V was cut back by 6 bases and J by 4 bases. The CDR3 is 13 amino acids. CDR1 and CDR2 (germline): MDHEN, SYDVKM.

The V call is TRBV6-1, the J call TRBJ2-7; 7 bases align to TRBD1. The V gene's germline CDR1 is MNHNS and CDR2 SASEGT. The CDR3 extends over 14 amino acids. Trimming removed 5 bases from V and 2 bases from J; junction bases left unmatched: 6. For the CDR3, the DNA is TGTGCCAGCAGTAACCGGGACAGAGCCTACGAGCAGTACTTC. Amino acid sequence: CASSNRDRAYEQYF.

Details on this clone: Other DNA sequences in this sample translate to the same CDR3. The rearrangement links TRBV6-5 to TRBJ1-2, with D possibly TRBD1 on 6 matching bases. V lost 8 bases and J lost 8, with 15 bases in between. The germline V gene encodes CDR1 MNHEY and CDR2 SVGAGI. CDR3 length: 12 residues. The CDR3 loop reads CASRGGARGYTF. The CDR3 DNA follows: TGTGCCAGCCGGGGGGGGGCGCGGGGCTACACCTTC.

This chain links TRBV5-1 with TRBJ2-5, with 12 nucleotides matching TRBD2. J gave up 1 base and V 0 bases, and 4 bases lay outside the gene matches. The CDR3 has 17 residues. CDR1 and CDR2 (germline): SGHRS, YFSETQ. CDR3 DNA sequence: TGCGCCAGCAGCTTGGGACTAGCGGGGGACCTCCAAGAGACCCAGTACTTC. Protein: CASSLGLAGDLQETQYF.

V and J are TRBV11-2 and TRBJ1-1; 8 bases are a match to TRBD1. The CDR3 totals 13 residues. V was clipped by 0 bases and J by 12 bases; unmatched bases: 6. Germline CDR1 SGHAT, CDR2 FQNNGV. DNA for the CDR3: TGTGCCAGCAGCTTAGAAAGGACAGGGCCGTCTTTCTTT. This sequence encodes CASSLERTGPSFF.

In this sample, this clone turned up a few times. The chain is built from TRBV30 and TRBJ2-1, with D perhaps TRBD2 (6 bases). The germline gives CDR1 GTSNPN, CDR2 SVGIG (reference sequence). Between the trimmed V and J ends, which lost 4 bases and 9 bases, there was a span of 28 bases. The CDR3 has 17 residues. This CDR3 is CAWKGTRLNPLGGEQFF. The CDR3 DNA reads TGTGCCTGGAAGGGCACAAGGTTGAACCCCCTGGGAGGTGAGCAGTTCTTC.

This clone was observed a handful of times. J is TRBJ2-3 and V is TRBV5-4; 7 bases match TRBD2. The ends lost 0 bases at V and 3 bases at J; junction bases unmatched: 4. Germline V gene data show CDR1 as SGHNT and CDR2 as YYREEE (reference sequence). This CDR3 has 15 residues. CDR3 in amino acids: CASSLGAGETDTQYF. CDR3 nucleotide sequence: TGTGCCAGCAGCTTGGGTGCGGGGGAAACAGATACGCAGTATTTT.

The chain carries TRBV5-5 and TRBJ2-5, with a tentative D call TRBD1 (6 bases). Trimming stripped 0 bases from V and 5 bases from J, with 14 bases between. Germline lookup yields CDR1 SGHKS and CDR2 YYEKEE (reference sequence). This CDR3 is 15 amino acids long. The CDR3 DNA is TGTGCCAGCAGCTTGGCGCCAGGGGTCCGGGAGACCCAGTACTTC. Translation: CASSLAPGVRETQYF.

This clone appeared a few times. The chain has TRBV19 and TRBJ1-1; D remains ambiguous. CDR3 length equals 13 residues. From germline, CDR1 is LNHDA and CDR2 SQIVND (reference sequence). The V end lost 7 bases, the J end lost 0 bases, and 9 bases lay between the germline ends. The CDR3 here is CASTQLLNTEAFF. DNA of the CDR3: TGTGCCAGTACACAGCTCTTGAACACTGAAGCTTTCTTT.

The rearrangement links TRBV30 to TRBJ2-1; TRBD1 is a possible D gene (5 bases). Germline loops: CDR1 GTSNPN, CDR2 SVGIG (reference sequence). The V end was cut by 3 bases, the J end by 7 bases, with 16 bases between. The CDR3 contains 14 residues. The CDR3 DNA reads TGTGCCTGGAGCGATAAGGGGCACCGGAATGAGCAGTTCTTC. This codes for CAWSDKGHRNEQFF.

The gene calls are TRBV19 and TRBJ2-3, with TRBD1 identical over 10 bases. V was pared by 4 bases and J by 5 bases, with 0 bases of the junction left unmatched. Looked up from germline, CDR1 is LNHDA and CDR2 is SQIVND (reference sequence). CDR3 length: 13 amino acids. The CDR3 DNA follows: TGTGCCAGTAGTAGGACAGGGGGAGATACGCAGTATTTT. This sequence encodes CASSRTGGDTQYF.

This clone appeared a few times. This sequence joins TRBV11-2 and TRBJ1-2, with 9 bases identical to TRBD1. V lost 4 bases, J lost 6 bases, and 12 bases stayed unmatched. The germline CDR1 and CDR2 sequences are SGHAT and FQNNGV. CDR3 length equals 16 residues. The CDR3 DNA sequence: TGTGCCAGCAGCTCGTCCATAGGACAGGGGTGGGATGGCTACACCTTC. It translates to CASSSSIGQGWDGYTF.

V is TRBV6-5 and J is TRBJ1-6; D may be TRBD1 (5 bases). The CDR3 spans 14 residues. V lost 7 bases to trimming and J lost 7 bases, with 14 bases between them. CDR1 and CDR2 from the germline V gene are MNHEY and SVGAGI. The CDR3 sequence: CASNTGVENSPLHF. DNA for the CDR3: TGTGCCAGCAATACGGGGGTGGAAAATTCACCCCTCCACTTT.

This clone has more than one count but fewer than ten. V is TRBV16 and J is TRBJ2-3; TRBD2 agrees at 8 bases. After removal of 8 bases from V and 0 bases from J, the junction contained 4 bases not matched to a gene. Per germline, CDR1 KGHSY and CDR2 FQNENV. The length of the CDR3 is 14 residues. The CDR3 loop is CASLGLASTDTQYF. The CDR3 DNA reads as TGTGCCAGCCTCGGACTAGCTAGCACAGATACGCAGTATTTT.

This clone has ten or more counts. The rearrangement joins TRBV5-8 to TRBJ1-1; 7 bases map to TRBD1. V trimming: 4 bases; J trimming: 3 bases; junction bases outside the gene matches: 9. This CDR3 has 15 residues. CDR1 is SGHTS and CDR2 is YDEGEE in the germline V gene. CDR3 DNA sequence: TGTGCCAGCAGCGGCGGGACAGTAGGGGACACTGAAGCTTTCTTT. Amino acid sequence: CASSGGTVGDTEAFF.

This clone was seen a few times. The CDR3 DNA follows: TGTGCCATCCGGACAGGGATGGGCACTGAAGCTTTCTTT. Translated, it gives CAIRTGMGTEAFF. The chain joins TRBV10-3 to TRBJ1-1; 8 nucleotides align to TRBD1. The CDR3 runs 13 residues. Germline values: CDR1 ENHRY, CDR2 SYGVKD. The V gene end was trimmed by 8 bases and the J gene end by 4 bases; junction bases not matched to a gene: 6.

This clone was seen only a few times. This sequence joins TRBV19 and TRBJ1-5; 7 bases map to TRBD1. CDR3 length: 15 amino acids. Per germline, CDR1 LNHDA and CDR2 SQIVND (reference sequence). V dropped 5 bases and J dropped 7; count of bases not matched to a gene: 11. The CDR3 bases are TGTGCCAGTAGTCGCACAGGGGTTGTGGACCAGCCCCAGCATTTT. Encoded protein: CASSRTGVVDQPQHF.

In this sample, this clone turned up a few times. The chain couples TRBV7-2 to TRBJ1-2; TRBD1 might be the D (6 bases). CDR3 length equals 14 residues. V dropped 5 bases and J dropped 4 bases, with 14 bases sitting between them. Germline CDR1 and CDR2: SGHTA and FQGNSA. CDR3 sequence (DNA): TGTGCCAGCAGCATAGGGGGAGGGTCCTATGGCTACACCTTC. Its translation is CASSIGGGSYGYTF.

The chain couples TRBV29-1 to TRBJ2-5; no definite D call. The germline CDR1 and CDR2 sequences are SQVTM and ANQGSEA. V lost 7 bases, J lost 5 bases, and 14 bases lay in between. The CDR3 loop spans 12 amino acids. The DNA of the CDR3 is TGCAGCGCGGGTCCCACGTTGGAGACCCAGTACTTC. Translation gives CSAGPTLETQYF.

This clone has a handful of counts. V is TRBV25-1 and J is TRBJ1-5, with 7 positions matching TRBD1. CDR3 length: 15 amino acids. Germline CDR1 reads MGHDK; CDR2 reads SYGVNS. J lost 2 bases, V lost 3 bases, and 4 bases had no gene match. The DNA of the CDR3 is TGTGCCAGCAGTGACAGGGGGTGTTGCAATCAGCCCCAGCATTTT. Protein: CASSDRGCCNQPQHF.

The chain has TRBV5-5 and TRBJ1-1; no definite D call. Trimming removed 3 bases from V and 4 bases from J, with 10 bases in between. Germline V lookup: CDR1 SGHKS, CDR2 YYEKEE (reference sequence). This CDR3 spans 13 amino acids. The CDR3 nucleotides read TGTGCCAGCAGCTCCTTAGACATCACTGAAGCTTTCTTT. Its protein product is CASSSLDITEAFF.

V gene TRBV11-3 combines with J gene TRBJ2-7; TRBD1 agrees at 7 bases. This CDR3 is built from 14 residues. V dropped 5 bases and J dropped 5; count of bases not matched to a gene: 9. The germline V gene has CDR1 SGHNT and CDR2 YENEEA. For the CDR3, the DNA is TGTGCCAGCAGCCCCCCGGACAGGTTCGACGAGCAGTACTTC. Protein: CASSPPDRFDEQYF.

This clone was found a few times. This chain links TRBV7-9 with TRBJ2-5; weak D call: TRBD2 (5 bases). The germline V gene has CDR1 SEHNR and CDR2 FQNEAQ (reference sequence). V was trimmed by 5 bases and J by 2 bases, leaving 15 bases between them. The length of the CDR3 is 15 residues. The CDR3 nucleotides read TGTGCCAGCAGCCCCTATGGGGAGCCTCAAGAGACCCAGTACTTC. It translates to CASSPYGEPQETQYF.

The gene calls are TRBV7-9 and TRBJ1-5; D is undetermined. The CDR3 is 15 residues long. The ends were cut back, 1 base at V and 2 bases at J, with 9 bases in the middle. Germline CDR1 and CDR2: SEHNR and FQNEAQ (reference sequence). CDR3 loop: CASSLGVAGNQPQHF. CDR3 coding DNA: TGTGCCAGCAGCTTAGGAGTAGCCGGCAATCAGCCCCAGCATTTT.